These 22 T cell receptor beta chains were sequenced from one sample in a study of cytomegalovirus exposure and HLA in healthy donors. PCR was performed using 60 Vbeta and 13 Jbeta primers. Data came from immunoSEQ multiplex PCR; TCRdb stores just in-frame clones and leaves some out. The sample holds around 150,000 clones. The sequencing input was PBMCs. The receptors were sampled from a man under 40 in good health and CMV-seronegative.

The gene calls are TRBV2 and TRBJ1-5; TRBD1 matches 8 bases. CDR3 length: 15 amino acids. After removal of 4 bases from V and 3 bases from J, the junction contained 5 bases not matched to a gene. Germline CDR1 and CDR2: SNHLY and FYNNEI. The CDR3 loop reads CASSADRVNNQPQHF. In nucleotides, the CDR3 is TGTGCCAGCAGTGCGGACAGGGTAAACAATCAGCCCCAGCATTTT.

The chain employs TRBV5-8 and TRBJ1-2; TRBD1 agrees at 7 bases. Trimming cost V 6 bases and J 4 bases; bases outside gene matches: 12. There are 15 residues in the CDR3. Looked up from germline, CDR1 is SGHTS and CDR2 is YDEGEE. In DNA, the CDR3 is TGTGCCAGCACATCCGTAGAGACAGGGCCCTATGGCTACACCTTC. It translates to CASTSVETGPYGYTF.

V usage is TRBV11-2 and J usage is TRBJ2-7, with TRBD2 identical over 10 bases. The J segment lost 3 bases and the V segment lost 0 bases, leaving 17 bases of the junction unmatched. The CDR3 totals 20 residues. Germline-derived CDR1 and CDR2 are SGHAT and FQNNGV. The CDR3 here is CASSLENPRGWTSGDYEQYF. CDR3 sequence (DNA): TGTGCCAGCAGCTTAGAGAATCCCCGAGGTTGGACTAGCGGAGACTACGAGCAGTACTTC.

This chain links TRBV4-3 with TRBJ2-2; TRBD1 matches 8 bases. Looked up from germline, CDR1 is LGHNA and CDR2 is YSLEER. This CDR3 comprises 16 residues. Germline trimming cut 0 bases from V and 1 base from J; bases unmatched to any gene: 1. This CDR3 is CASSQDTGGNTGELFF. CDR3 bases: TGCGCCAGCAGCCAAGATACAGGGGGGAACACCGGGGAGCTGTTTTTT.

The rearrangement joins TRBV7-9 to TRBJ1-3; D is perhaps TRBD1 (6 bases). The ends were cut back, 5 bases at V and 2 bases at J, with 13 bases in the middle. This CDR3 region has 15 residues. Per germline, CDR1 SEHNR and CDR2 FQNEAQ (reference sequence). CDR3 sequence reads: CASSQPQGAGNTIYF. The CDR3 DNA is TGTGCCAGCAGCCAACCACAGGGTGCTGGAAACACCATATATTTT.

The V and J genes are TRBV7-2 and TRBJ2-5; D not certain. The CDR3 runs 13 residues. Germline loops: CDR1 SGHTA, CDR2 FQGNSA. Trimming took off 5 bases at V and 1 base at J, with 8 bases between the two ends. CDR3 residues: CASSLRFQETQYF. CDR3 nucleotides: TGTGCCAGCAGCCTCAGGTTCCAAGAGACCCAGTACTTC.

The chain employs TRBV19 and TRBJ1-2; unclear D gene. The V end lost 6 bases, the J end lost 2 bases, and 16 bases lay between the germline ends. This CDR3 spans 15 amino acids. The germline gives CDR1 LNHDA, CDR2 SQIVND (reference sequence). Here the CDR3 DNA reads TGTGCCAGTAGAGAGAAAAGGGAGGCAAACTATGGCTACACCTTC. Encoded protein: CASREKREANYGYTF.

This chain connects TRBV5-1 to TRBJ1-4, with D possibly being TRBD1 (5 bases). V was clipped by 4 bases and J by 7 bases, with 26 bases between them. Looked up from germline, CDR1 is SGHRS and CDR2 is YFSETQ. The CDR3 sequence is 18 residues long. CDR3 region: CASSLGAGTIGAFEKLFF. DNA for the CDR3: TGCGCCAGCAGCCTTGGGGCAGGGACTATAGGAGCGTTTGAAAAACTGTTTTTT.

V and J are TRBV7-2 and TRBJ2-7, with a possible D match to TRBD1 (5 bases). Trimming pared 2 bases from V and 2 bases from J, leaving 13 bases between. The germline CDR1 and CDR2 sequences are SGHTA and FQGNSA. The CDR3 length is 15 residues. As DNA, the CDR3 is TGTGCCAGCAGCTTATCGGGTCAGGGCCCCTACGAGCAGTACTTC. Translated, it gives CASSLSGQGPYEQYF.

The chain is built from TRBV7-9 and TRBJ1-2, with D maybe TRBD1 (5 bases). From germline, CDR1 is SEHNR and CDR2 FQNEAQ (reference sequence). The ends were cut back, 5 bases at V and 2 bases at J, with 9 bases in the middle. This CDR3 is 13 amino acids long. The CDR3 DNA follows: TGTGCCAGCAGCCGCTGGACAAACTATGGCTACACCTTC. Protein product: CASSRWTNYGYTF.

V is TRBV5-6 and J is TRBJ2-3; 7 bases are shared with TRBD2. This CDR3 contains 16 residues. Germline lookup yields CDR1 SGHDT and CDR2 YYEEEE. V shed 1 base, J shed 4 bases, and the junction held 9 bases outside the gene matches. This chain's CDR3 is CASSLYSGGTADTQYF. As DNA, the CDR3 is TGTGCCAGCAGCTTGTACTCGGGAGGCACTGCAGATACGCAGTATTTT.

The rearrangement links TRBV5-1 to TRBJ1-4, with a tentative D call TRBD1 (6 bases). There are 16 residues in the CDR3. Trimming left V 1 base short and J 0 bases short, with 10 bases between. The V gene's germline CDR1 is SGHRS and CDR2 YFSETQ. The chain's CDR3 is CASSLLQGPTNEKLFF. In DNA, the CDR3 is TGCGCCAGCAGCTTGTTACAGGGTCCAACTAATGAAAAACTGTTTTTT.

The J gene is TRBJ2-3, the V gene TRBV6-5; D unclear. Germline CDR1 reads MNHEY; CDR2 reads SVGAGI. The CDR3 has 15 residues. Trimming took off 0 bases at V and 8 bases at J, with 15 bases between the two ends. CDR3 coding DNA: TGTGCCAGCAGTTACTCGAGATCTTTGCGCGGTACGCAGTATTTT. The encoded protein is CASSYSRSLRGTQYF.

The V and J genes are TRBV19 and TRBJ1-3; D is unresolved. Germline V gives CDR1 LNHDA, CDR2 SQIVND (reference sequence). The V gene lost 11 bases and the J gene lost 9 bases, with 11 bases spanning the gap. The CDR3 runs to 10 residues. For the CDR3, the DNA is TGTGCCTCTTACGGGAGCACCATATATTTT. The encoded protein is CASYGSTIYF.

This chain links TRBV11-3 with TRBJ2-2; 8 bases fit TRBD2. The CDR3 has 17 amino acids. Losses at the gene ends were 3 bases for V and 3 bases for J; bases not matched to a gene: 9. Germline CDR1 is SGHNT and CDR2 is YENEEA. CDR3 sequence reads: CASSFLSGRAHTGELFF. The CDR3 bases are TGTGCCAGCAGCTTCCTGAGCGGGAGAGCCCACACCGGGGAGCTGTTTTTT.

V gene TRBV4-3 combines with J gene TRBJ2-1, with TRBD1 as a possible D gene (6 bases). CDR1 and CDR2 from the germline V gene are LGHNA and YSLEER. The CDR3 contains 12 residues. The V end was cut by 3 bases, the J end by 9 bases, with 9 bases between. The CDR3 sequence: CASSHDRREQFF. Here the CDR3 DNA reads TGCGCCAGCAGCCATGACAGGCGTGAGCAGTTCTTC.

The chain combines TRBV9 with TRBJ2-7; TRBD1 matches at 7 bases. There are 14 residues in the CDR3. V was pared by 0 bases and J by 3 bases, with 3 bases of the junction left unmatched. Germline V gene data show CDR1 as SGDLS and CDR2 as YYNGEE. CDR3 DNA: TGTGCCAGCAGCGTAGGAGGGACAGACTACGAGCAGTACTTC. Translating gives CASSVGGTDYEQYF. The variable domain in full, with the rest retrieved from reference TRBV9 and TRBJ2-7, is DSGVTQTPKHLITATGQRVTLRCSPRSGDLSVYWYQQSLDQGLQFLIQYYNGEERAKGNILERFSAQQFPDLHSELNLSSLELGDSALYFCASSVGGTDYEQYFGPGTRLTVT.

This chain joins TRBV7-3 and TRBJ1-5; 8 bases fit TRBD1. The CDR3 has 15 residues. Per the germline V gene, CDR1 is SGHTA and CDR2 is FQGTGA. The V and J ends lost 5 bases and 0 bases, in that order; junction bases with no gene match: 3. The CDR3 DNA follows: TGTGCCAGCAGCCCCACAGGGGGTAGCAATCAGCCCCAGCATTTT. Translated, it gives CASSPTGGSNQPQHF.

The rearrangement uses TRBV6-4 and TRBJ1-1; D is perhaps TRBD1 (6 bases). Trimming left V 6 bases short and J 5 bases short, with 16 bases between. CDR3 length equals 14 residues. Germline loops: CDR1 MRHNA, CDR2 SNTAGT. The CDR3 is CASSLQGSLTEAFF. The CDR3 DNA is TGTGCCAGCAGCCTACAGGGTTCGCTAACTGAAGCTTTCTTT.

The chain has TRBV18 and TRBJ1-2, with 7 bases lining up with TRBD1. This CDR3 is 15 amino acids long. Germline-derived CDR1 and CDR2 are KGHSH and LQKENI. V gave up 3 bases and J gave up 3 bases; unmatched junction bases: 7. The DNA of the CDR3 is TGTGCCAGCTCACCCCGGGACAGAACAGACTATGGCTACACCTTC. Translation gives CASSPRDRTDYGYTF.

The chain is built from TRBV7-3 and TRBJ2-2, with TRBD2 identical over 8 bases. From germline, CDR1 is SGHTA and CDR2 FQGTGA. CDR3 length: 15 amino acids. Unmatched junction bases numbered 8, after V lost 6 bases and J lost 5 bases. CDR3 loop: CASSMGLEVTGELFF. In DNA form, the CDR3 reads TGTGCCAGCAGTATGGGACTAGAAGTGACCGGGGAGCTGTTTTTT.

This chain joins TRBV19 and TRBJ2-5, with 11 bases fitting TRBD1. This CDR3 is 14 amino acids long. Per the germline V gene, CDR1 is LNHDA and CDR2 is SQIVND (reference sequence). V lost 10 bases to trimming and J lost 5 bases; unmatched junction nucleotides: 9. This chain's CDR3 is CATQQDRGQETQYF. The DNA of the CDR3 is TGTGCCACCCAACAGGACAGGGGGCAGGAGACCCAGTACTTC.